Listed here are 32 T cell receptor beta chains from one sample, sequenced in a study of blood T cells in healthy people across ages. Primed by a sample-barcoded 5' primer and a J-beta primer mix, a second PCR proceeded for about 7 to 12 cycles. TCRdb reanalysed the 5' RACE reads using MiXCR and keeps one entry per CDR3 protein. The sample shows 1.5 million to 2 million distinct CDR3 sequences, about 50% of them seen only once. Material for sequencing was blood. Source of these receptors: a woman between 40 and 55 years old in good health.

This clonotype was recorded a few times. The rearrangement joins TRBV11-2 to TRBJ2-3; unclear D gene. The germline gives CDR1 SGHAT, CDR2 FQNNGV. The CDR3 sequence is 14 residues long. V was shortened by 2 bases and J by 1 base, with 7 bases between the two germline ends. CDR3 DNA: TGTGCCAGCAGCTTACTCTCTCGCACAGATACGCAGTATTTT. It translates to CASSLLSRTDTQYF.

This clonotype was observed a handful of times. This chain uses TRBV7-2 with TRBJ2-7; the match to TRBD2 covers 8 bases. The germline CDR1 and CDR2 sequences are SGHTA and FQGNSA. The CDR3 spans 14 residues. Trimming cost V 6 bases and J 0 bases; bases outside gene matches: 4. The CDR3 region has the DNA TGTGCCAGCAGGTTCGGGGGGGGCTCCTACGAGCAGTACTTC. It encodes CASRFGGGSYEQYF.

The rearrangement joins TRBV20-1 to TRBJ2-5; TRBD1 or TRBD2 may be the D gene (6 bases each). The J call is doubtful: the DNA matches TRBJ2-7 better. The length of the CDR3 is 13 residues. Per germline, CDR1 DFQATT and CDR2 SNEGSKA (reference sequence). The CDR3 sequence is CSAGGGQTYEQYF. The CDR3 nucleotides are TGCAGTGCCGGGGGCGGACAGACCTACGAGCAGTACTTC.

The rearrangement uses TRBV5-5 and TRBJ2-7; 8 nucleotides agree with TRBD1. Germline V gene data show CDR1 as SGHKS and CDR2 as YYEKEE (reference sequence). There are 17 residues in the CDR3. Losses at the gene ends were 2 bases for V and 2 bases for J; bases not matched to a gene: 12. In DNA, the CDR3 is TGTGCCAGCAGCTTACCTTCCGGGACAGGAGACCCCTACGAGCAGTACTTC. Translation gives CASSLPSGTGDPYEQYF. Supplemented by reference TRBV5-5 and TRBJ2-7, the full variable domain reads DAGVTQSPTHLIKTRGQQVTLRCSPISGHKSVSWYQQVLGQGPQFIFQYYEKEERGRGNFPDRFSARQFPNYSSELNVNALLLGDSALYLCASSLPSGTGDPYEQYFGPGTRLTVT.

In its sample, this clonotype was seen a few times. The chain uses TRBV5-1 and TRBJ2-6, with 11 bases that match TRBD1. The V segment lost 4 bases and the J segment 1 base; nucleotides outside the gene matches: 7. There are 18 residues in the CDR3. Per germline, CDR1 SGHRS and CDR2 YFSETQ. In DNA, the CDR3 is TGCGCCAGCAGCCGCTCAGGACAGGGGGCTTCTGGGGCCAACGTCCTGACTTTC. Protein: CASSRSGQGASGANVLTF.

V gene TRBV6-2 or TRBV6-3 combines with J gene TRBJ1-1; 9 bases align to TRBD1. This CDR3 contains 16 residues. CDR1 is MNHEY and CDR2 is SVGEGT in the germline V gene. V dropped 5 bases and J dropped 6; count of bases not matched to a gene: 13. CDR3 region: CASSRHPGQGWAEAFF. As DNA, the CDR3 is TGTGCCAGCAGTAGACATCCGGGACAGGGTTGGGCTGAAGCTTTCTTT.

This clonotype was seen only a few times. This sequence joins TRBV27 and TRBJ2-5; 8 positions match TRBD2. There are 16 residues in the CDR3. Germline V gene data show CDR1 as MNHEY and CDR2 as SMNVEV (reference sequence). The junction had 10 bases not matched to a gene; V was cut back by 5 bases and J by 2 bases. The CDR3 loop is CASSDYGGAFQETQYF. The DNA for the CDR3 is TGTGCCAGCAGTGACTACGGGGGGGCCTTTCAAGAGACCCAGTACTTC.

The rearrangement links TRBV6-2 or TRBV6-3 to TRBJ2-3; D is undetermined. Germline V gives CDR1 MNHEY, CDR2 SVGEGT. The CDR3 runs to 13 residues. The ends were cut back, 8 bases at V and 0 bases at J, with 9 bases in the middle. The CDR3 here is CASQRPSTDTQYF. The CDR3 DNA follows: TGTGCCAGCCAGCGACCTAGCACAGATACGCAGTATTTT.

The chain joins TRBV6-2 or TRBV6-3 to TRBJ2-5; D is unclear. The V gene's germline CDR1 is MNHEY and CDR2 SVGEGT. The CDR3 has 15 residues. V shed 2 bases and J shed 2 bases, with 12 bases lying between them. CDR3 loop: CASSYPNANQETQYF. Here the CDR3 DNA reads TGTGCCAGCAGTTACCCGAACGCCAATCAAGAGACCCAGTACTTC.

CDR3 region: CASIAGQEQFF. The CDR3, as DNA: TGTGCCAGCATAGCGGGTCAGGAGCAGTTCTTC. The gene calls are TRBV7-9 and TRBJ2-1, with TRBD2 matching over 7 bases. Per the germline V gene, CDR1 is SEHNR and CDR2 is FQNEAQ (reference sequence). The CDR3 spans 11 residues. Losses at the gene ends were 7 bases for V and 10 bases for J; bases not matched to a gene: 4.

This chain uses TRBV2 with TRBJ2-7; 10 bases are a match to TRBD2. The CDR3 loop spans 16 amino acids. After removal of 1 base from V and 2 bases from J, the junction contained 5 bases not matched to a gene. CDR1 SNHLY and CDR2 FYNNEI come from the germline V gene. In DNA form, the CDR3 reads TGTGCCAGCAGTGAAGAGCTAGCGGGGGTCACCTACGAGCAGTACTTC. It codes for CASSEELAGVTYEQYF. Filled out from reference TRBV2 and TRBJ2-7, the complete variable domain reads EPEVTQTPSHQVTQMGQEVILRCVPISNHLYFYWYRQILGQKVEFLVSFYNNEISEKSEIFDDQFSVERPDGSNFTLKIRSTKLEDSAMYFCASSEELAGVTYEQYFGPGTRLTVT.

This clonotype was found a few times. This chain links TRBV2 with TRBJ2-7, with D possibly being TRBD1 (6 bases). Trimming removed 5 bases at V and 1 base at J, with 12 bases between. The length of the CDR3 is 14 residues. Germline V CDR1 and CDR2: SNHLY, FYNNEI. The CDR3 sequence: CASSKNRDSYEQYF. CDR3 DNA sequence: TGTGCCAGCAGTAAAAACAGGGATTCCTACGAGCAGTACTTC.

The chain couples TRBV12-3 or TRBV12-4 to TRBJ2-3; D gene unclear. V lost 6 bases and J 6 bases, leaving 19 bases between the germline ends. The CDR3 consists of 15 residues. The CDR3 DNA reads TGTGCCAGCAGGATAGCCCCGTTCCCTACTGATACGCAGTATTTT. It codes for CASRIAPFPTDTQYF.

The chain has TRBV20-1 and TRBJ2-3; TRBD2 matches at 14 bases. V trimming: 5 bases; J trimming: 6 bases; junction bases outside the gene matches: 13. Germline CDR1 DFQATT, CDR2 SNEGSKA (reference sequence). There are 17 residues in the CDR3. The CDR3 DNA sequence: TGCAGTGCTCCAAAGCCGTTGGGACTAGCGGGGGTGGATACGCAGTATTTT. Translating it yields CSAPKPLGLAGVDTQYF.

The genes are TRBV6-2 or TRBV6-3 and TRBJ2-7; D ambiguous. V lost 0 bases and J 3 bases, leaving 3 bases between the germline ends. The CDR3 contains 12 residues. From germline, CDR1 is MNHEY and CDR2 SVGEGT. This CDR3 is CASSYSHYEQYF. CDR3 nucleotide sequence: TGTGCCAGCAGTTACTCGCACTACGAGCAGTACTTC.

This clonotype was counted a few times. V and J are TRBV5-1 and TRBJ1-4; maybe TRBD1 (5 bases). Germline loops: CDR1 SGHRS, CDR2 YFSETQ. Trimming pared 4 bases from V and 0 bases from J, leaving 13 bases between. The CDR3 length is 16 residues. This CDR3 reads CASSVTVTSTNEKLFF. DNA of the CDR3: TGCGCCAGCAGCGTGACAGTCACCTCAACTAATGAAAAACTGTTTTTT.

The chain combines TRBV20-1 with TRBJ1-5; 7 nucleotides agree with TRBD1. This CDR3 comprises 14 residues. V was clipped by 1 base and J by 5 bases; unmatched bases: 5. Germline loops: CDR1 DFQATT, CDR2 SNEGSKA (reference sequence). CDR3 sequence reads: CSARVGTAYQPQHF. The CDR3 DNA is TGCAGTGCTAGAGTGGGGACAGCATATCAGCCCCAGCATTTT.

The chain joins TRBV12-5 to TRBJ2-5; D call uncertain. CDR3 length: 14 amino acids. The V gene lost 1 base and the J gene lost 11 bases, with 17 bases spanning the gap. Germline V gives CDR1 LGHNT, CDR2 FRNRAP. The CDR3 sequence is CASGLATAPTRQYF. The CDR3 DNA is TGTGCTAGTGGTTTGGCGACCGCACCTACGAGGCAGTACTTC.

This clonotype was observed a few times. This chain uses TRBV6-5 with TRBJ2-5; perhaps TRBD1 as D (5 bases). Deletions cut 4 bases from V and 1 base from J, with 10 bases between. This CDR3 spans 14 amino acids. Germline CDR1 MNHEY, CDR2 SVGAGI. The CDR3 is CASSSGLTQETQYF. CDR3 nucleotide sequence: TGTGCCAGCAGTTCAGGGTTGACCCAAGAGACCCAGTACTTC.

CDR3 amino acids: CASSKRARDSGAYGYTF. DNA for the CDR3: TGTGCCAGCAGCAAACGTGCCCGGGATTCGGGGGCTTATGGCTACACCTTC. This rearrangement joins TRBV21-1 to TRBJ1-2; the table's D call, TRBD1, has no DNA check behind it. TRBV21-1 is recorded as a pseudogene. CDR3 size: 17 residues.

The chain joins TRBV3-1 to TRBJ2-5; no definite D call. The CDR3 has 15 residues. Trimming removed 1 base from V and 4 bases from J, with 13 bases in between. Per the germline V gene, CDR1 is LGHDT and CDR2 is YNNKEL (reference sequence). CDR3 DNA: TGTGCCAGCAGCCAAGGTGACACACGGGTAGAGACCCAGTACTTC. Its protein product is CASSQGDTRVETQYF.

The table lists this clonotype with a few counts. The rearrangement joins TRBV7-9 to TRBJ2-7, with unresolved D. This CDR3 spans 11 amino acids. Germline assignment: CDR1 SEHNR and CDR2 FQNEAQ (reference sequence). V lost 4 bases and J 5 bases, leaving 6 bases between the germline ends. This CDR3 is CASSSEDEQYF. CDR3 DNA sequence: TGTGCCAGCAGCTCGGAAGACGAGCAGTACTTC.

In its sample, this clonotype was seen a few times. The chain couples TRBV14 to TRBJ2-3; D remains ambiguous. Germline CDR1 is SGHDN and CDR2 is FVKESK. The CDR3 is 16 amino acids. Trimming stripped 1 base from V and 2 bases from J, with 13 bases between. The CDR3 protein is CASSQVFPEPTDTQYF. CDR3 nucleotides: TGTGCCAGCAGCCAAGTGTTTCCGGAGCCCACAGATACGCAGTATTTT.

The CDR3 nucleotides are TGCAGTGCTCCCGACATCTACTATGGCTACACCTTC. Amino acids: CSAPDIYYGYTF. The V gene is TRBV20-1, the J gene TRBJ1-2, with D unresolved. This CDR3 is built from 12 residues. The germline CDR1 and CDR2 sequences are DFQATT and SNEGSKA (reference sequence). The V end was cut by 5 bases, the J end by 3 bases, with 10 bases between.

This clonotype occurred a few times. This rearrangement joins TRBV6-5 to TRBJ2-1, with D possibly matching TRBD2 (5 bases). V lost 4 bases and J 6 bases, leaving 13 bases between the germline ends. Germline-derived CDR1 and CDR2 are MNHEY and SVGAGI. The CDR3 is made up of 14 amino acids. As DNA, the CDR3 is TGTGCCAGCAGTTTCCTACGGGGTGGCAATGAGCAGTTCTTC. This codes for CASSFLRGGNEQFF.

The sample holds a few counts of this clonotype. This chain joins TRBV20-1 and TRBJ2-7; 7 bases align to TRBD1. Germline CDR1 is DFQATT and CDR2 is SNEGSKA (reference sequence). Unmatched junction bases numbered 15, after V lost 5 bases and J lost 5 bases. The CDR3 totals 15 residues. CDR3 in amino acids: CSAGGGQVRGNEQYF. CDR3 nucleotide sequence: TGCAGTGCTGGAGGAGGACAGGTCCGGGGAAACGAGCAGTACTTC.

The genes are TRBV7-9 and TRBJ2-1; 9 bases line up with TRBD2. The ends lost 11 bases at V and 4 bases at J; junction bases unmatched: 12. This CDR3 spans 15 amino acids. CDR1 SEHNR and CDR2 FQNEAQ come from the germline V gene (reference sequence). The CDR3 spells CASGRLAGTYNEQFF. The CDR3 DNA reads as TGTGCCTCAGGGCGGCTAGCGGGAACTTACAATGAGCAGTTCTTC. The whole variable domain, remainder taken from reference TRBV7-9 and TRBJ2-1, is DTGVSQNPRHKITKRGQNVTFRCDPISEHNRLYWYRQTLGQGPEFLTYFQNEAQLEKSRLLSDRFSAERPKGSFSTLEIQRTEQGDSAMYLCASGRLAGTYNEQFFGPGTRLTVL.

V gene TRBV5-1 combines with J gene TRBJ2-3, with 7 bases identical to TRBD2. With V trimmed by 2 bases and J by 1 base, 7 bases remained unmatched. This CDR3 is 16 amino acids long. Germline loops: CDR1 SGHRS, CDR2 YFSETQ. This CDR3 reads CASSFNEAGGTDTQYF. DNA of the CDR3: TGCGCCAGCAGCTTTAATGAGGCGGGGGGCACAGATACGCAGTATTTT.

This clonotype was detected a few times. J is TRBJ2-1 and V is TRBV5-1, with 10 bases aligning to TRBD2. V trimming: 4 bases; J trimming: 1 base; junction bases outside the gene matches: 14. CDR1 and CDR2 from the germline V gene are SGHRS and YFSETQ. The CDR3 contains 19 residues. The CDR3 DNA is TGCGCCAGCAGCGCCTACCTAGCGGGGGTTACCCAGTCCTACAATGAGCAGTTCTTC. Translation gives CASSAYLAGVTQSYNEQFF. The variable domain in full, completed from reference TRBV5-1 and TRBJ2-1, reads KAGVTQTPRYLIKTRGQQVTLSCSPISGHRSVSWYQQTPGQGLQFLFEYFSETQRNKGNFPGRFSGRQFSNSRSEMNVSTLELGDSALYLCASSAYLAGVTQSYNEQFFGPGTRLTVL.

This chain uses TRBV7-2 with TRBJ1-4; 7 nucleotides line up with TRBD1. The CDR3 consists of 14 residues. Germline assignment: CDR1 SGHTA and CDR2 FQGNSA. Trimming took 6 bases from V and 7 from J; bases not matched to a gene: 8. Here the CDR3 DNA reads TGTGCCAGCAGAGAAGGTGGGACAGTTGAAAAACTGTTTTTT. Translating gives CASREGGTVEKLFF.

This clonotype has just a few counts. The chain has TRBV12-3 or TRBV12-4 and TRBJ1-2, with 9 positions matching TRBD1. CDR3 length: 13 amino acids. V lost 10 bases, J lost 2 bases, and 5 bases stayed unmatched. In DNA, the CDR3 is TGTGCCATCAAACAGGGGGCCAACTATGGCTACACCTTC. This sequence encodes CAIKQGANYGYTF.

This clonotype has only one observation. The chain recombines TRBV5-6 with TRBJ2-5; D remains unclear. Germline CDR1 is SGHDT and CDR2 is YYEEEE. V dropped 4 bases and J dropped 2 bases, with 12 bases sitting between them. CDR3 length: 14 amino acids. CDR3 loop: CASSRRDGQETQYF. DNA of the CDR3: TGTGCCAGCAGCCGTAGAGACGGACAAGAGACCCAGTACTTC. Variable domain in full (rest from reference TRBV5-6 and TRBJ2-5): DAGVTQSPTHLIKTRGQQVTLRCSPKSGHDTVSWYQQALGQGPQFIFQYYEEEERQRGNFPDRFSGHQFPNYSSELNVNALLLGDSALYLCASSRRDGQETQYFGPGTRLLVL.